The 16 T cell receptor beta chains below all came from one sample that was sequenced in a study of blood T cell repertoires in COVID-19. Only in-frame clones appear in the TCRdb table, and some are missing; sequencing was by immunoSEQ multiplex PCR. The top ten clones hold about 11% of a sample with about 98,000 clones, over 70% of them seen once. What was sequenced was peripheral blood. Source of these receptors: an elderly woman with acute or convalescent COVID-19.

The chain carries TRBV6-1 and TRBJ2-3, with D perhaps TRBD2 (5 bases). The V gene's germline CDR1 is MNHNS and CDR2 SASEGT. The CDR3 runs to 15 residues. V lost 0 bases and J lost 0, with 7 bases in between. CDR3 protein: CASSEAPGSTDTQYF. CDR3 nucleotide sequence: TGTGCCAGCAGTGAAGCCCCGGGAAGCACAGATACGCAGTATTTT.

The chain recombines TRBV12-5 with TRBJ2-7; D is possibly TRBD2 (6 bases). Germline CDR1 reads LGHNT; CDR2 reads FRNRAP. The CDR3 is 12 residues long. Trimming pared 7 bases from V and 4 bases from J, leaving 11 bases between. The CDR3 protein is CASANGGYEQYF. The CDR3 region has the DNA TGTGCTAGTGCCAACGGGGGTTACGAGCAGTACTTC.

This clone has a single count. J is TRBJ1-2 and V is TRBV28; 9 positions match TRBD1. There are 13 residues in the CDR3. CDR1 is MDHEN, CDR2 SYDVKM, per germline. With 6 bases clipped from V and 8 bases from J, the junction kept 7 bases outside the gene matches. The CDR3 sequence is CASRTGTGSGYTF. The CDR3 DNA reads TGTGCCAGCAGAACAGGGACAGGGTCAGGCTACACCTTC.

The J gene is TRBJ2-7, the V gene TRBV7-9, with 8 bases fitting TRBD2. The CDR3 is made up of 14 amino acids. Germline-derived CDR1 and CDR2 are SEHNR and FQNEAQ (reference sequence). The V and J ends lost 1 base and 5 bases, in that order; junction bases with no gene match: 4. Here the CDR3 DNA reads TGTGCCAGCAGCTTAGGGCGGGGGGTTCACGAGCAGTACGTC. It encodes CASSLGRGVHEQYV.

The chain couples TRBV28 to TRBJ1-2; TRBD1 aligns across 10 bases. There are 14 residues in the CDR3. Germline V gene data show CDR1 as MDHEN and CDR2 as SYDVKM. Germline trimming cut 6 bases from V and 7 bases from J; bases unmatched to any gene: 8. CDR3 loop: CASRTGQGFVGYTF. The CDR3 nucleotides are TGTGCCAGCAGAACGGGACAGGGGTTCGTTGGCTACACCTTC.

This clone showed up just once. The chain carries TRBV12-3 or TRBV12-4 and TRBJ1-2; maybe TRBD1 (6 bases). This CDR3 region has 13 residues. The V and J ends lost 3 bases and 8 bases respectively, with 13 bases between them. CDR3 in amino acids: CASSFQTGGGYTF. The CDR3 bases are TGTGCCAGCAGTTTCCAGACAGGCGGCGGCTACACCTTC.

V and J are TRBV6-6 and TRBJ1-2; D might be TRBD1 (6 bases). V was pared by 7 bases and J by 8 bases, with 23 bases between. This CDR3 spans 15 amino acids. The germline gives CDR1 MNHNY, CDR2 SVGAGI (reference sequence). CDR3 in DNA: TGTGCCAGCATTCCTATGGCCGGACAAGACAGGGGCTACACCTTC. Translated, it gives CASIPMAGQDRGYTF.

The rearrangement joins TRBV19 to TRBJ1-6, with D tentatively TRBD1 (6 bases). The germline gives CDR1 LNHDA, CDR2 SQIVND (reference sequence). The germline V and J ends were trimmed by 3 bases and 10 bases, with 13 bases remaining between them. The CDR3 contains 14 residues. This CDR3 reads CASSITGTQSPLHF. The CDR3 DNA reads TGTGCCAGTAGTATCACAGGGACCCAATCACCCCTCCACTTT.

The J gene is TRBJ1-6, the V gene TRBV2; possible D gene TRBD1, 6 bases. The CDR3 sequence is 12 residues long. Germline loops: CDR1 SNHLY, CDR2 FYNNEI. The V gene lost 5 bases and the J gene lost 13 bases, with 12 bases spanning the gap. DNA of the CDR3: TGTGCCAGCAGTCTACAGGGTTTTCCCCTCCACTTT. Amino acid sequence: CASSLQGFPLHF.

The gene calls are TRBV5-1 and TRBJ2-1, with TRBD2 identical over 8 bases. The CDR3 is 15 amino acids. Germline CDR1 reads SGHRS; CDR2 reads YFSETQ. Losses at the gene ends were 0 bases for V and 7 bases for J; bases not matched to a gene: 6. The CDR3 DNA sequence: TGCGCCAGCAGCTTGGCGGCGGGGGGTCTTAATGAGCAGTTCTTC. Translation: CASSLAAGGLNEQFF.

The rearrangement joins TRBV3-1 (or the pseudogene TRBV3-2) to TRBJ1-5, with a weak D call TRBD1 (5 bases). Germline CDR1 is LGHDT and CDR2 is YNNKEL (reference sequence). CDR3 length: 13 residues. Trimming shortened V by 4 bases and J by 4 bases, and 8 bases separated the two germline ends. In DNA form, the CDR3 reads TGTGCCAGCAGCCCGACAGCGAATCAGCCCCAGCATTTT. This translates into CASSPTANQPQHF.

Note on this clone: Other DNA sequences in the same sample also yield this CDR3. This chain connects TRBV5-1 to TRBJ2-7; 12 bases match TRBD1. Germline trimming cut 4 bases from V and 2 bases from J; bases unmatched to any gene: 4. The V gene's germline CDR1 is SGHRS and CDR2 YFSETQ. The CDR3 is 15 residues long. CDR3 protein: CASSPGTGGTYEQYF. The CDR3, as DNA: TGCGCCAGCAGCCCTGGGACAGGGGGCACCTACGAGCAGTACTTC.

J is TRBJ1-6 and V is TRBV27; TRBD1 aligns across 8 bases. Unmatched junction bases numbered 6, after V lost 3 bases and J lost 8 bases. CDR1 and CDR2 (germline): MNHEY, SMNVEV (reference sequence). There are 15 residues in the CDR3. The DNA of the CDR3 is TGTGCCAGCAGTTTTGGGGGACAGGCCTATTCACCCCTCCACTTT. Its protein is CASSFGGQAYSPLHF.

J is TRBJ1-1 and V is TRBV25-1; 9 bases map to TRBD1. The V segment lost 4 bases and the J segment 5 bases; nucleotides outside the gene matches: 5. In germline, CDR1 is MGHDK, CDR2 SYGVNS. The CDR3 has 14 residues. The CDR3 DNA reads TGTGCCAGCAGTGTACCGGGACAGGGAACTGAAGCTTTCTTT. As protein: CASSVPGQGTEAFF.

The gene calls are TRBV6-5 and TRBJ1-1, with D tentatively TRBD1 (5 bases). Deletions cut 7 bases from V and 6 bases from J, with 12 bases between. Germline CDR1 is MNHEY and CDR2 is SVGAGI. The CDR3 length is 12 residues. The CDR3: CASNRWLAEAFF. The CDR3 bases are TGTGCCAGCAACAGGTGGCTCGCTGAAGCTTTCTTT.

V and J are TRBV19 and TRBJ1-5, with 8 nucleotides matching TRBD1. The CDR3 covers 13 residues. Germline CDR1 is LNHDA and CDR2 is SQIVND (reference sequence). Trimming cost V 7 bases and J 9 bases; bases outside gene matches: 8. CDR3 protein: CASIGQGDPPQHF. DNA for the CDR3: TGTGCCAGTATAGGACAGGGAGATCCGCCCCAGCATTTT.